A single sample gave rise to the 8 T cell receptor beta chains below, sequenced in a study of a mutant IDH1 vaccine in newly diagnosed glioma. The data were produced by immunoSEQ multiplex PCR, yet TCRdb's version contains in-frame clones alone and is incomplete. In the table there are tens of thousands of clones, around 84% of which are singletons. These receptors' targets are unknown. Noted time point: week 35, safety follow-up. Every vaccine dose comprised 300 ug of mutant IDH1 20-mer peptide plus topical imiquimod. Sequences were derived from PBMCs, sampled from a glioma patient whose treatment included an IDH1 peptide vaccine. The receptors come from a man in his thirties or forties with glioma.

The chain recombines TRBV14 with TRBJ2-4; possibly TRBD2 for D (5 bases). CDR1 is SGHDN, CDR2 FVKESK, per germline. V lost 2 bases to trimming and J lost 4 bases, with 12 bases between them. This CDR3 has 15 amino acids. CDR3 loop: CASSQTSGIKNIQYF. For the CDR3, the DNA is TGTGCCAGCAGCCAAACTTCCGGGATTAAAAACATTCAGTACTTC.

V gene TRBV7-9 combines with J gene TRBJ2-7; 8 bases agree with TRBD1. CDR3 length: 18 amino acids. Looked up from germline, CDR1 is SEHNR and CDR2 is FQNEAQ (reference sequence). After removal of 5 bases from V and 2 bases from J, the junction contained 17 bases not matched to a gene. As DNA, the CDR3 is TGTGCCAGCAGCCGAAGAGACTCAGGACAGGGAGAGACCTACGAGCAGTACTTC. This sequence encodes CASSRRDSGQGETYEQYF.

The sample holds a few counts of this clone. The chain uses TRBV11-2 and TRBJ1-6; unclear D gene. The length of the CDR3 is 14 residues. Trimming took off 5 bases at V and 10 bases at J, with 15 bases between the two ends. CDR1 SGHAT and CDR2 FQNNGV come from the germline V gene. DNA for the CDR3: TGTGCCAGCAGCCGCATGATCGGGGAATCACCCCTCCACTTT. Translation gives CASSRMIGESPLHF.

This chain connects TRBV7-9 to TRBJ2-5; D is perhaps TRBD1 (8 bases). The V end was cut by 5 bases, the J end by 3 bases, with 16 bases between. The germline V gene encodes CDR1 SEHNR and CDR2 FQNEAQ (reference sequence). The CDR3 is 15 amino acids. CDR3 in amino acids: CASSPAGTGKETQYF. CDR3 nucleotides: TGTGCCAGCAGCCCAGCGGGGACAGGAAAAGAGACCCAGTACTTC.

V is TRBV2 and J is TRBJ1-5; 8 positions match TRBD1. The CDR3 has 14 residues. V lost 7 bases, J lost 7 bases, and 9 bases stayed unmatched. CDR1 is SNHLY and CDR2 is FYNNEI in the germline V gene. In DNA, the CDR3 is TGTGCCAGCATGGCTCAGGGGGCACGGCAGCCCCAGCATTTT. This translates into CASMAQGARQPQHF.

The gene calls are TRBV6-1 and TRBJ1-5, with D possibly matching TRBD1 (5 bases). CDR3 length equals 15 residues. Deletions cut 8 bases from V and 3 bases from J, with 17 bases between. In germline, CDR1 is MNHNS, CDR2 SASEGT. CDR3 residues: CASSQWGLNNQPQHF. CDR3 bases: TGTGCCAGCTCCCAGTGGGGCCTGAACAATCAGCCCCAGCATTTT.

The genes are TRBV27 and TRBJ1-4, with D possibly being TRBD1 (6 bases). Germline assignment: CDR1 MNHEY and CDR2 SMNVEV (reference sequence). This CDR3 has 13 amino acids. V was pared by 6 bases and J by 5 bases, with 10 bases between. In DNA, the CDR3 is TGTGCCAGCAGGGGGGCTAGCAATGAAAAACTGTTTTTT. Translation: CASRGASNEKLFF. The whole variable domain, filled in from reference TRBV27 and TRBJ1-4, reads EAQVTQNPRYLITVTGKKLTVTCSQNMNHEYMSWYRQDPGLGLRQIYYSMNVEVTDKGDVPEGYKVSRKEKRNFPLILESPSPNQTSLYFCASRGASNEKLFFGSGTQLSVL.

The chain joins TRBV5-1 to TRBJ2-1; 9 bases are shared with TRBD2. Trimming removed 0 bases from V and 7 bases from J; junction bases left unmatched: 8. This CDR3 region has 16 residues. Germline CDR1 is SGHRS and CDR2 is YFSETQ. The CDR3 loop reads CASSLVVTSGGNEQFF. CDR3 in DNA: TGCGCCAGCAGCTTGGTTGTGACTAGCGGTGGAAATGAGCAGTTCTTC.